A single sample gave rise to the 23 T cell receptor beta chains below, sequenced in a study of PD-1 blockade in classical Hodgkin lymphoma (dated by TCRdb to 2018 to 2021). Per the publication, the time point label means: cycle 1 day 1 (C1D1), immediately before nivolumab initiation. Relapse after autologous stem cell transplantation had occurred in all trial patients, and cohorts A, B and C were distinguished by prior brentuximab vedotin exposure. The library was built by means of the immunoSEQ multiplex PCR assay. TCRdb holds this immuneACCESS table with in-frame rearrangements only. Some clones are missing; in checked studies, unresolved V genes explain under half, and the rest has no known cause. The sample profile shows tens of thousands of clones; roughly two thirds of them were found once. Of the sample, more than 5% falls within the top ten clones. The specimen was peripheral blood mononuclear cells (PBMCs), collected at baseline. These receptors originate from a human donor with classical Hodgkin lymphoma.

The chain links TRBV19 to TRBJ1-2, with D perhaps TRBD1 (6 bases). This CDR3 has 14 residues. The germline V gene has CDR1 LNHDA and CDR2 SQIVND (reference sequence). The ends were cut back, 3 bases at V and 4 bases at J, with 12 bases in the middle. CDR3 region: CASSIRQAGYGYTF. CDR3 coding DNA: TGTGCCAGTAGTATCCGACAGGCCGGCTATGGCTACACCTTC.

The rearrangement uses TRBV27 and TRBJ2-7; maybe TRBD2 (5 bases). Germline V CDR1 and CDR2: MNHEY, SMNVEV (reference sequence). V was pared by 6 bases and J by 4 bases, with 10 bases between. The CDR3 is 12 residues long. The CDR3 loop reads CASSGIAYEQYF. CDR3 nucleotides: TGTGCCAGCAGCGGGATCGCATACGAGCAGTACTTC.

This clone was detected a few times. This chain uses TRBV10-3 with TRBJ2-7; D call uncertain. Germline V gives CDR1 ENHRY, CDR2 SYGVKD. The CDR3 has 14 amino acids. The V gene lost 2 bases and the J gene lost 2 bases, with 10 bases spanning the gap. Written as DNA, the CDR3 is TGTGCCATCAGTGAGGGCAGAGGAACCTACGAGCAGTACTTC. Translated, it gives CAISEGRGTYEQYF.

There are a few counts of this clone. J is TRBJ1-2 and V is TRBV5-1; D is undetermined. Germline CDR1 reads SGHRS; CDR2 reads YFSETQ. V dropped 3 bases and J dropped 4 bases, with 7 bases sitting between them. This CDR3 is 12 amino acids long. The CDR3 sequence: CASSSGIYGYTF. CDR3 bases: TGCGCCAGCAGCTCCGGAATCTATGGCTACACCTTC.

This clone was counted a few times. The chain uses TRBV7-2 and TRBJ2-7; D is possibly TRBD1 or TRBD2 (5 bases each). The germline V and J ends were trimmed by 2 bases and 0 bases, with 11 bases remaining between them. Germline V gives CDR1 SGHTA, CDR2 FQGNSA. The CDR3 length is 15 residues. The chain's CDR3 is CASSLSGRRSYEQYF. For the CDR3, the DNA is TGTGCCAGCAGCTTATCGGGACGACGCTCCTACGAGCAGTACTTC.

The chain employs TRBV6-5 and TRBJ2-2; D may be TRBD2 (6 bases). Looked up from germline, CDR1 is MNHEY and CDR2 is SVGAGI. Trimming removed 2 bases from V and 4 bases from J, with 11 bases in between. This CDR3 region has 15 residues. DNA of the CDR3: TGTGCCAGCAGTTACGGCGGGGCGGGCACCGGGGAGCTGTTTTTT. It specifies CASSYGGAGTGELFF.

This chain joins TRBV6-5 and TRBJ1-4; D is uncertain. Trimming stripped 5 bases from V and 12 bases from J, with 19 bases between. Germline V CDR1 and CDR2: MNHEY, SVGAGI. The CDR3 loop spans 14 amino acids. CDR3 protein: CASSAAGSFRELFF. CDR3 sequence (DNA): TGTGCCAGCAGTGCGGCCGGGTCCTTTAGGGAACTGTTTTTT.

This clone has only a few counts. The rearrangement joins TRBV7-2 to TRBJ2-7; 8 bases line up with TRBD1. This CDR3 is 14 amino acids long. V lost 1 base, J lost 3 bases, and 2 bases stayed unmatched. The germline CDR1 and CDR2 sequences are SGHTA and FQGNSA. The CDR3 nucleotides read TGTGCCAGCAGCTTAGGCAGGGGGCACTACGAGCAGTACTTC. It is translated as CASSLGRGHYEQYF.

The V and J genes are TRBV5-1 and TRBJ2-5; the D gene is possibly TRBD2 (5 bases). Matching the DNA end better, TRBJ2-7 makes the J call doubtful. The CDR3 runs to 14 residues. The V gene's germline CDR1 is SGHRS and CDR2 YFSETQ. The CDR3 sequence is CASSLFSASYEQYF. CDR3 in DNA: TGCGCCAGCAGCTTGTTTAGCGCTTCCTACGAGCAGTACTTC.

This clone was picked up one time. This chain links TRBV5-4 with TRBJ2-5, with D possibly being TRBD2 (6 bases). CDR1 and CDR2 from the germline V gene are SGHNT and YYREEE (reference sequence). Trimming pared 3 bases from V and 2 bases from J, leaving 20 bases between. CDR3 length equals 17 residues. CDR3 region: CASSSPNWSSGQETQYF. The CDR3 nucleotides read TGTGCCAGCAGCTCCCCGAACTGGAGTAGCGGACAAGAGACCCAGTACTTC.

This clone appeared once. The chain carries TRBV6-5 and TRBJ1-3; D is undetermined. This CDR3 is 15 amino acids long. The germline gives CDR1 MNHEY, CDR2 SVGAGI. V was clipped by 6 bases and J by 0 bases, with 12 bases between them. As DNA, the CDR3 is TGTGCCAGCAGGCTCGTCAGCAACTCTGGAAACACCATATATTTT. Translating it yields CASRLVSNSGNTIYF.

This chain connects TRBV18 to TRBJ2-5; 13 bases map to TRBD2. CDR3 length equals 18 residues. Trimming cost V 3 bases and J 4 bases; bases outside gene matches: 11. Germline V gene lookup returns CDR1 KGHSH and CDR2 LQKENI. The DNA of the CDR3 is TGTGCCAGCTCACCGTGGACTAGCGGGAGAACCTGGGGAGAGACCCAGTACTTC. Its protein is CASSPWTSGRTWGETQYF.

This CDR3 reads CASSQASGTTLDEQYF. As DNA, the CDR3 is TGCGCCAGCAGCCAAGCCTCGGGGACTACCTTGGACGAGCAGTACTTC. The chain has TRBV4-3 and TRBJ2-7; 7 positions agree with TRBD2. V lost 1 base to trimming and J lost 5 bases; unmatched junction nucleotides: 11. CDR3 length: 16 residues. Germline V gene sequence: CDR1 LGHNA, CDR2 YSLEER.

This clone showed up just a few times. This chain connects TRBV5-8 to TRBJ1-1; D call uncertain. V lost 4 bases and J 1 base, leaving 14 bases between the germline ends. The CDR3 covers 15 residues. Germline values: CDR1 SGHTS, CDR2 YDEGEE. The DNA of the CDR3 is TGTGCCAGCAGCCTGGCTGAGTGGGGGAACACTGAAGCTTTCTTT. Translating gives CASSLAEWGNTEAFF. The variable domain in full, completed from reference TRBV5-8 and TRBJ1-1, reads EAGVTQSPTHLIKTRGQQATLRCSPISGHTSVYWYQQALGLGLQFLLWYDEGEERNRGNFPPRFSGRQFPNYSSELNVNALELEDSALYLCASSLAEWGNTEAFFGQGTRLTVV.

This chain connects TRBV9 to TRBJ2-1; TRBD2 matches 11 bases. CDR1 is SGDLS, CDR2 YYNGEE, per germline. The junction had 5 bases not matched to a gene; V was cut back by 2 bases and J by 7 bases. The CDR3 has 15 amino acids. The CDR3 DNA follows: TGTGCCAGCAGCGTTAGCGGGGGGGTTCGGAATGAGCAGTTCTTC. Protein sequence: CASSVSGGVRNEQFF.

The rearrangement uses TRBV5-1 and TRBJ2-5, with 8 bases fitting TRBD1. Germline trimming cut 3 bases from V and 2 bases from J; bases unmatched to any gene: 6. From germline, CDR1 is SGHRS and CDR2 YFSETQ. There are 15 residues in the CDR3. The CDR3 DNA reads TGCGCCAGCAGCTCCGGACAGGGCGGGCAAGAGACCCAGTACTTC. Protein: CASSSGQGGQETQYF.

J is TRBJ2-1 and V is TRBV19; D is tentatively TRBD1 or TRBD2 (6 bases each). The CDR3 length is 17 residues. The germline V gene encodes CDR1 LNHDA and CDR2 SQIVND (reference sequence). V was clipped by 0 bases and J by 3 bases, with 15 bases between them. The CDR3: CASSIDHGGKGYNEQFF. The CDR3 DNA is TGTGCCAGTAGTATAGATCACGGGGGCAAGGGCTACAATGAGCAGTTCTTC.

This clone has only a few counts. V is TRBV6-6 and J is TRBJ2-7; tentatively, D is TRBD1 or TRBD2 (5 bases each). V was clipped by 6 bases and J by 7 bases, with 13 bases between them. This CDR3 is 12 amino acids long. From germline, CDR1 is MNHNY and CDR2 SVGAGI (reference sequence). The CDR3 is CASSPGALEQYF. CDR3 in DNA: TGTGCCAGCAGCCCCGGGGCTTTGGAGCAGTACTTC.

The chain carries TRBV5-1 and TRBJ2-2, with a weak D call TRBD2 (5 bases). V dropped 3 bases and J dropped 1 base, with 13 bases sitting between them. Germline CDR1 SGHRS, CDR2 YFSETQ. The CDR3 runs to 16 residues. As DNA, the CDR3 is TGCGCCAGCAGCTCCGCTAGCAGGAGGAACACCGGGGAGCTGTTTTTT. Amino acids: CASSSASRRNTGELFF.

The chain carries TRBV7-3 and TRBJ1-1; possible D gene TRBD1, 6 bases. V shed 4 bases and J shed 2 bases, with 8 bases lying between them. CDR3 length: 13 amino acids. From germline, CDR1 is SGHTA and CDR2 FQGTGA. CDR3 bases: TGTGCCAGCAGCTCCAGGGGTAACACTGAAGCTTTCTTT. As protein: CASSSRGNTEAFF.

This clone came up once. The chain links TRBV6-5 to TRBJ2-7, with 10 positions matching TRBD2. The germline CDR1 and CDR2 sequences are MNHEY and SVGAGI. The CDR3 spans 15 residues. The V and J ends lost 6 bases and 5 bases, in that order; junction bases with no gene match: 10. The CDR3 sequence is CASRPSGGPSNEQYF. The CDR3 bases are TGTGCCAGCAGACCTAGCGGGGGACCCTCTAACGAGCAGTACTTC.

This clone was counted a single time. The chain combines TRBV7-2 with TRBJ2-7, with D perhaps being TRBD1 or TRBD2 (5 bases each). CDR3 size: 13 residues. Looked up from germline, CDR1 is SGHTA and CDR2 is FQGNSA. V lost 2 bases to trimming and J lost 7 bases, with 12 bases between them. This CDR3 reads CASSLRGAGEQYF. The CDR3 nucleotides read TGTGCCAGCAGCTTAAGAGGGGCCGGGGAGCAGTACTTC.

The chain recombines TRBV19 with TRBJ1-1; D might be TRBD1 (5 bases). CDR3 length equals 14 residues. Germline assignment: CDR1 LNHDA and CDR2 SQIVND (reference sequence). Trimming cost V 3 bases and J 0 bases, with 8 bases left between them. The CDR3 DNA reads as TGTGCCAGTAGTATGACAGAGCTGAACACTGAAGCTTTCTTT. Amino acid sequence: CASSMTELNTEAFF.